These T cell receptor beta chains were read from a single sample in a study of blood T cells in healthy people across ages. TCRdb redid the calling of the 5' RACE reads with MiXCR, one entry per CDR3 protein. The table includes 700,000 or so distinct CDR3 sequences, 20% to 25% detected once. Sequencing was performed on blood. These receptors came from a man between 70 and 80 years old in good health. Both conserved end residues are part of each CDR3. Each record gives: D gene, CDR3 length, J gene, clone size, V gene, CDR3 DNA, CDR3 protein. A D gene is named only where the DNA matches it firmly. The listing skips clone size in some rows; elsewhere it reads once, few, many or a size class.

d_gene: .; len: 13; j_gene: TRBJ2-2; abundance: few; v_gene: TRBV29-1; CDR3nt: TGCAGCGTTGAACAGGGACCGACCGGGGAGCTGTTTTTT; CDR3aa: CSVEQGPTGELFF
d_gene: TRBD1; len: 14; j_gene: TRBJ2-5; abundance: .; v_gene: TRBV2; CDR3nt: TGTGCCAGCAGTAGACAGGGAAAGGGGGAGACCCAGTACTTC; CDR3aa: CASSRQGKGETQYF
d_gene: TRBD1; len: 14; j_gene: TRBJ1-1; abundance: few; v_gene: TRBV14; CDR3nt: TGTGCCAGCAGCAAGGGGACAGGGAACACTGAAGCTTTCTTT; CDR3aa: CASSKGTGNTEAFF
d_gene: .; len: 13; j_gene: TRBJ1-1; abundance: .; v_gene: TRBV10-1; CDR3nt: TGCGCCAGCAGCAACCAGGGATTGATTGAAGCTTTCTTT; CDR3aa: CASSNQGLIEAFF
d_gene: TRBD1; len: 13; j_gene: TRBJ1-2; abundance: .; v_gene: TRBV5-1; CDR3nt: TGCGCCAGCAGCTTGTGGCAGGGGGATGGCTACACCTTC; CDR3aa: CASSLWQGDGYTF
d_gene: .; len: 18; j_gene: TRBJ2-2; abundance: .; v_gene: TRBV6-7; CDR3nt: TGTGCCAGCTCTGTCGGGACACCTTTCCCCGCGAACACCGGGGAGCTGTTTTTT; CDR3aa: CASSVGTPFPANTGELFF
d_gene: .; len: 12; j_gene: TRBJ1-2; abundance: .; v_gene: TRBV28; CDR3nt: TGTGCCAGCAGCCCCCCGACGAATGGCTACACCTTC; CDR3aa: CASSPPTNGYTF
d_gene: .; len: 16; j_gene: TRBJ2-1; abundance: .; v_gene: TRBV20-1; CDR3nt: TGCAGTGCCCGCCCACTAGTAACCGTCTCCTACAATGAGCAGTTCTTC; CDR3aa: CSARPLVTVSYNEQFF
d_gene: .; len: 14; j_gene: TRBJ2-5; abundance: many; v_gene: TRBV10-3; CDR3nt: TGTGCCATCAGTGGATTTCTGGGAGAAGAGACCCAGTACTTC; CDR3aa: CAISGFLGEETQYF
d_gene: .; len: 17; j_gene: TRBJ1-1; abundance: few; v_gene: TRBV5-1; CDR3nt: TGCGCCAGCAGCTTGCGTACACTTTGGGAAGGGTTCACTGAAGCTTTCTTT; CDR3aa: CASSLRTLWEGFTEAFF
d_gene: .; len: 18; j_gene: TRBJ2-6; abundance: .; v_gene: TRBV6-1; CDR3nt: TGTGCCAGCAGCCTCCATCGCGGGGGCGGCTCTGGGGCCAACGTCCTGACTTTC; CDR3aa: CASSLHRGGGSGANVLTF
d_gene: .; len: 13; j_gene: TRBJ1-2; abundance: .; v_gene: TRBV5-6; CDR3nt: TGTGCCGGCTCGGCAGGGCCACGTAGTAGCTACACCTTC; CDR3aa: CAGSAGPRSSYTF
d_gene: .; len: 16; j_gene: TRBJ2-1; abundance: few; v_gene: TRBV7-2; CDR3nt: TGTGCCAGCAGCTTTGATACGATTTGGTCCTACAATGAGCAGTTCTTC; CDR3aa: CASSFDTIWSYNEQFF
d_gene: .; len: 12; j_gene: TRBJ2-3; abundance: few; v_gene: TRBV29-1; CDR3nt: TGCAGCGTCCGCCGGACAATCCAGGGGCAGTATTTT; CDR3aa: CSVRRTIQGQYF
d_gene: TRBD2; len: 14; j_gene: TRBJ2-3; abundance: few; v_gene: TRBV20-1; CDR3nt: TGCAGTGCTAGACTAGCGGGGATCACAGATACGCAGTATTTT; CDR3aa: CSARLAGITDTQYF
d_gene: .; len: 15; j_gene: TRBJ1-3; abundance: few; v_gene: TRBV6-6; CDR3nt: TGTGCCAGCAGTACTAGGACGGCCGCTGGAAACACCATATATTTT; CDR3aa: CASSTRTAAGNTIYF
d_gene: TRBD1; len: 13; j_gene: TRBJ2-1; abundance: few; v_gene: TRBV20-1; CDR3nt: TGCAGTCCTTCAGAGACAGGGTCCAATGAGCAGTTCTTC; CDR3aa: CSPSETGSNEQFF
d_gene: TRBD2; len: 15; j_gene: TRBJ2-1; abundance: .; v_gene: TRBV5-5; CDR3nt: TGTGCCAGCAGCTTAAAGCGGGGCGTTTACAATGAGCAGTTCTTC; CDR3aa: CASSLKRGVYNEQFF
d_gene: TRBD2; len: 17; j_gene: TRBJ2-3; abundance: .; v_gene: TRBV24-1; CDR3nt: TGTGCCACCAGTGATTTCTCGGGAGGGCCCCGGGGGGATACGCAGTATTTT; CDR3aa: CATSDFSGGPRGDTQYF
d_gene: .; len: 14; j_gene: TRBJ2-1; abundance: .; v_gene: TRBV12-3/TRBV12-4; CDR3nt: TGTGCCAGCAGTCTCACCGCCCCACCGAATGAGCAGTTCTTC; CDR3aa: CASSLTAPPNEQFF
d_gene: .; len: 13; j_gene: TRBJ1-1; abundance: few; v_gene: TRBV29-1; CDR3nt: TGCAGCGTGGAAACCCAACCGAACACTGAAGCTTTCTTT; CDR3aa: CSVETQPNTEAFF
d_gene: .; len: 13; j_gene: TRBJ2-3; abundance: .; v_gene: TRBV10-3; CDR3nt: TGTGCCATCTGTTCGTGGGAGGCAGATACGCAGTATTTT; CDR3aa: CAICSWEADTQYF